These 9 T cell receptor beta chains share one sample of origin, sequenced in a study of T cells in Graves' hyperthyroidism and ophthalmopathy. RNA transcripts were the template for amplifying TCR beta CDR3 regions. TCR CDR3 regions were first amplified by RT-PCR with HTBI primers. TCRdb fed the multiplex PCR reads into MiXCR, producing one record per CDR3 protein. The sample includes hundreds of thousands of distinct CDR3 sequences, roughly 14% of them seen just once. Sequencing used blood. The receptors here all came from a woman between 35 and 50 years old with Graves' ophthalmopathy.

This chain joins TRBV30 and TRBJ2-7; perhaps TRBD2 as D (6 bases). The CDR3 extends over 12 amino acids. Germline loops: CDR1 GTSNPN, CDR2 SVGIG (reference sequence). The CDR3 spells CGAGLGGYEQYF. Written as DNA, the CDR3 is TGTGGAGCGGGCCTTGGAGGCTACGAGCAGTACTTC.

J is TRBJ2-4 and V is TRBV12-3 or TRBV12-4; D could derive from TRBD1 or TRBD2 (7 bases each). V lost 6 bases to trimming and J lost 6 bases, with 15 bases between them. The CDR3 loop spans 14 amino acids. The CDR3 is CASSPGGRGNIQYF. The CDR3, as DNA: TGTGCCAGCAGCCCAGGGGGGAGGGGAAACATTCAGTACTTC.

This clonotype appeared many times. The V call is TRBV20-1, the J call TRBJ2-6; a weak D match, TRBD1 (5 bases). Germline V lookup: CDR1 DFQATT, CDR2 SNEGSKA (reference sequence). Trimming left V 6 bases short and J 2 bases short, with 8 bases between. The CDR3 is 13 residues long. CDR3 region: CSAAGTGANVLTF. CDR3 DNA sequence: TGCAGTGCGGCAGGGACTGGGGCCAACGTCCTGACTTTC.

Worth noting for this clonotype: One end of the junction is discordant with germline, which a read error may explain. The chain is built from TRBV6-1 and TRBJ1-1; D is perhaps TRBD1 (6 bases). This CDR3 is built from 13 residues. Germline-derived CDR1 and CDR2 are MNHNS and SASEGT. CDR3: CATYRETNTEAFF. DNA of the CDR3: TGTGCCACGTACAGGGAGACGAACACTGAAGCTTTCTTC.

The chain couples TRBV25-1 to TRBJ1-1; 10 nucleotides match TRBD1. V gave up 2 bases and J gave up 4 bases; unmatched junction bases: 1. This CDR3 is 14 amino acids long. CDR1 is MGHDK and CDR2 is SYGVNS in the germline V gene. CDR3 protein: CASSERDRGTEAFF. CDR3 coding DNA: TGTGCCAGCAGTGAAAGGGACAGGGGCACTGAAGCTTTCTTT.

This chain's CDR3 is CSARSFSGSTDTQYF. In DNA, the CDR3 is TGCAGTGCTAGATCCTTTTCGGGTAGCACAGATACGCAGTATTTT. The J gene is TRBJ2-3, the V gene TRBV20-1; D is unclear. Deletions cut 2 bases from V and 0 bases from J, with 12 bases between. Germline CDR1 DFQATT, CDR2 SNEGSKA (reference sequence). The CDR3 loop spans 15 amino acids.

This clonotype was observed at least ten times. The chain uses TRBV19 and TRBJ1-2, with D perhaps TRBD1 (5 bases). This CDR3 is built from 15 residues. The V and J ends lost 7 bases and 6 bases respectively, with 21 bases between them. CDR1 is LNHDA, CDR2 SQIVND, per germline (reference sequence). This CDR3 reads CASTFWGGGEDGYTF. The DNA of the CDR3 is TGTGCCAGTACCTTCTGGGGGGGGGGAGAGGATGGCTACACCTTC.

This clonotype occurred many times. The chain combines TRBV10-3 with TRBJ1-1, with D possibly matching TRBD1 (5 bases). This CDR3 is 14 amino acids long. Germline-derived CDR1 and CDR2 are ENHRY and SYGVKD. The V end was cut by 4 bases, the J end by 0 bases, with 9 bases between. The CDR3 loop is CAISGGDMNTEAFF. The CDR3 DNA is TGTGCCATCAGTGGAGGGGATATGAACACTGAAGCTTTCTTT.

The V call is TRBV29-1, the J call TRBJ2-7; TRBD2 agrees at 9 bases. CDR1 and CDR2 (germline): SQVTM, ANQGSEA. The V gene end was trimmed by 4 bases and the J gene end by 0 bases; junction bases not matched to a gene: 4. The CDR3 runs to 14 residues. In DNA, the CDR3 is TGCAGCGTTGCGTTAGCGGGGGACTCCTACGAGCAGTACTTC. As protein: CSVALAGDSYEQYF.